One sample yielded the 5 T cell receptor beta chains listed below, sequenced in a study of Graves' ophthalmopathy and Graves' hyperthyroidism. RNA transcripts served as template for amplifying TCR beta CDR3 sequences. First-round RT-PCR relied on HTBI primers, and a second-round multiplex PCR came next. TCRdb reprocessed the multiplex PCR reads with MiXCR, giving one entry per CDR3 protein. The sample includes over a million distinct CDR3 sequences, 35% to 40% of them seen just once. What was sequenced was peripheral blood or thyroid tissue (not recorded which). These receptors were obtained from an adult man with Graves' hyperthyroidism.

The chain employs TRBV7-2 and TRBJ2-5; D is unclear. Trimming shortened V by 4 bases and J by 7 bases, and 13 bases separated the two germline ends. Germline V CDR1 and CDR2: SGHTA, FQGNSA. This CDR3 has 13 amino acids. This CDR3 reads CASSYAVVGTQYF. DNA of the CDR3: TGTGCCAGCAGCTATGCTGTAGTAGGGACCCAGTACTTC.

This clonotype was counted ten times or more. This CDR3 reads CASSDIRELTSLGSPLHF. In nucleotides, the CDR3 is TGTGCCAGCAGCGACATCAGGGAATTAACATCCCTTGGTTCACCCCTCCACTTT. The genes are TRBV9 and TRBJ1-6, with D perhaps TRBD1 (5 bases). Trimming shortened V by 3 bases and J by 9 bases, and 25 bases separated the two germline ends. Germline V gene data show CDR1 as SGDLS and CDR2 as YYNGEE. The CDR3 is 18 amino acids.

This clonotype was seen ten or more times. The CDR3 DNA reads TGTGCCAGCAGCGTAGGATCTAACTATGGCTACACCTTC. The encoded protein is CASSVGSNYGYTF. The rearrangement uses TRBV9 and TRBJ1-2, with unresolved D. Trimming removed 0 bases at V and 0 bases at J, with 3 bases between. The CDR3 runs to 13 residues. The germline CDR1 and CDR2 sequences are SGDLS and YYNGEE.

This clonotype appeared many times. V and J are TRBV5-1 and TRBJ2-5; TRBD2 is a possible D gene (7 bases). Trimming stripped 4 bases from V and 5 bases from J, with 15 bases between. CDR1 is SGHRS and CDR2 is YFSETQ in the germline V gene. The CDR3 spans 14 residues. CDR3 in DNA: TGCGCCAGCAGCCCGGGGGCGGGAGTTGAGACCCAGTACTTC. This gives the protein CASSPGAGVETQYF.

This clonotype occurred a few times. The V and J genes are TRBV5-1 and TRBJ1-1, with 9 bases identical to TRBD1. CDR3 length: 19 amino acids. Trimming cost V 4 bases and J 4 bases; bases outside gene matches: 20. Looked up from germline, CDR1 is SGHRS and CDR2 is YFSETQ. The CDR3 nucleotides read TGCGCCAGCAGCGTCCAACGGTTGGGGACAGGGAGAAGTGGCACTGAAGCTTTCTTT. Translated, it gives CASSVQRLGTGRSGTEAFF.